This T cell receptor beta chain is drawn from a study of blood T cells in healthy people across ages. Findings and limits, study-wide: Underestimates were what the diversity estimates from one million T cells were considered to be.

A sample-barcoded 5' primer and a J-beta primer mix were used in a second PCR of roughly 7 to 11 cycles. TCRdb called the 5' RACE reads again in MiXCR, with one record for every CDR3 protein. The sample includes around 1,700,000 distinct CDR3 sequences, under 30% of them seen just once. Note on this clonotype: The antigen is unknown.

Germline V CDR1 and CDR2: GTSNPN, SVGIG (reference sequence). This CDR3 region has 12 residues. Trimming took 5 bases from V and 5 from J, leaving 11 bases between them. V and J are TRBV30 and TRBJ2-3, with D perhaps TRBD2 (6 bases). The receptor's source is a woman aged 25 to 45 in good health. The specimen sequenced was blood. The CDR3 here is CAWHLGGDTQYF. The CDR3, as DNA: TGTGCCTGGCATCTGGGAGGAGATACGCAGTATTTT.